The clone carrying this T cell receptor (beta chain) was found a few times. Its antigen is still unknown. The data were obtained in a study of T cell responses to AZD1222 COVID-19 vaccine. Study-level information: Second doses at about 4 or about 12 weeks were pooled.

CDR1 is SNHLY and CDR2 is FYNNEI in the germline V gene. The CDR3 spans 13 residues. V gave up 1 base and J gave up 4 bases, with 7 bases separating them. Sequenced by immunoSEQ multiplex PCR; TCRdb stores in-frame clones only, minus some. The table records roughly 170,000 clones, around 88% of them present only once. Study-wide points: Per reports, nearly half of all spike-specific TCRs target regions that are unmutated in variants. Two AZD1222 doses significantly raised spike-specific TCR breadth and depth over controls.

This TCR came from an adult in good health. The source was peripheral blood, collected on day 0 of AZD1222 vaccination. The genes are TRBV2 and TRBJ1-1; D is ambiguous. CDR3 bases: TGTGCCAGCAGTGAAGGAAAACTCACTGAAGCTTTCTTT. Translating gives CASSEGKLTEAFF. The variable domain in full, completed from reference TRBV2 and TRBJ1-1, reads EPEVTQTPSHQVTQMGQEVILRCVPISNHLYFYWYRQILGQKVEFLVSFYNNEISEKSEIFDDQFSVERPDGSNFTLKIRSTKLEDSAMYFCASSEGKLTEAFFGQGTRLTVV.